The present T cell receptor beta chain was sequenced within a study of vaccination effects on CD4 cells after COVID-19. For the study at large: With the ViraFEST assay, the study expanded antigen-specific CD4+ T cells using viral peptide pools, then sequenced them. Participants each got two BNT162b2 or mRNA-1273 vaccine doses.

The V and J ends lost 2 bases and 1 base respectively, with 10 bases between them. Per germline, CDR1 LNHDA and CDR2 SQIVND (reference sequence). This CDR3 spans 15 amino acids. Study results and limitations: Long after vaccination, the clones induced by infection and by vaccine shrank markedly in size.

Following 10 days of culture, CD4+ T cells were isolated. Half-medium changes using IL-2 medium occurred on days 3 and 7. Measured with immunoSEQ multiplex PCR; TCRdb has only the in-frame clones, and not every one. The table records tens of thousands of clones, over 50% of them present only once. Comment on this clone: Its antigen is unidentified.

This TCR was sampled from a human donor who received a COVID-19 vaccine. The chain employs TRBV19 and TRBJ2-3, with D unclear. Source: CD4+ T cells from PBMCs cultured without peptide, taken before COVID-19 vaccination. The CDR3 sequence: CASSIRRQGTDTQYF. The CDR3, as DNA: TGTGCCAGTAGTATACGAAGGCAGGGCACAGATACGCAGTATTTT. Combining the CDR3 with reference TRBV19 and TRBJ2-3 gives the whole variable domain DGGITQSPKYLFRKEGQNVTLSCEQNLNHDAMYWYRQDPGQGLRLIYYSQIVNDFQKGDIAEGYSVSREKKESFPLTVTSAQKNPTAFYLCASSIRRQGTDTQYFGPGTRLTVL.